This entry is about one T cell receptor (beta chain). Its matching antigen is unknown. The data stem from a study of CD8+ T cells in alopecia areata. V shed 5 bases and J 8 bases; nucleotides not matched to a gene: 17. This CDR3 region has 17 residues. CDR1 and CDR2 (germline): SGHVS, FQNEAQ. Study-level results: Resident alphabeta T cells of normal skin are also sequenced in scalp samples. Lesional scalp displayed greater clonality than normal scalp, most notably in alopecia totalis/universalis. Patients displayed less clarity in TCR sharing than mice, a finding possibly related to HLA.

Extracted RNA was reverse transcribed, and the resulting cDNA served as sequencing template. Using immunoSEQ multiplex PCR, the repertoire was profiled, and TCRdb retains in-frame clones only, with some absent. This sample has some 110,000 clones, with about two fifths found just once. Researchers gathered lesional scalp punch biopsies and peripheral blood from patients with alopecia areata. The source of this sequence is a human donor with alopecia areata. Source material: CD4+ T cells sorted from blood. The V and J genes are TRBV7-8 and TRBJ1-2, with 10 bases matching TRBD1. The CDR3 nucleotides are TGTGCCAGCAGCAGTACAAGGGGCGACAGGGGGCAGCGCGGCTACACCTTC. Encoded protein: CASSSTRGDRGQRGYTF.